This T cell receptor (beta chain) appears in the sequencing data of a study of blood T cells in healthy people across ages. Combining a sample-barcoded 5' primer with a J-beta primer mix, a second PCR ran for roughly 7 to 12 cycles. Template switching added a 12-random-nucleotide identifier to every cDNA molecule. Each CDR3 protein is one row after TCRdb ran MiXCR on the 5' RACE reads. Of hundreds of thousands of distinct CDR3 sequences detected, roughly three fifths appear once; the ten largest clones hold about a quarter. This clonotype was picked up a small number of times. What it recognizes is unknown. Study-wide results and limits: Naive CD4+ cells and diversity were both higher in long-lived donors than in aged donors.

This CDR3 contains 12 residues. V was cut by 5 bases and J by 6 bases, with 11 bases left in between. The germline CDR1 and CDR2 sequences are SGHNT and YENEEA. Source material: blood. This chain joins TRBV11-3 and TRBJ2-7; D is unclear. The sequence was collected from a man between 40 and 49 years old in good health. CDR3 bases: TGTGCCAGCAGCCTAACCGGACGCGAGCAGTACTTC. This gives the protein CASSLTGREQYF.